This passage covers 8 T cell receptor beta chains from one sample sequenced in a study of T cell responses to AZD1222 COVID-19 vaccine. Data came from immunoSEQ multiplex PCR; TCRdb stores just in-frame clones and leaves some out. The data contain tens of thousands of clones, 85% to 95% of them singletons. This specimen consisted of peripheral blood, obtained on day 0 of MenACWY control vaccination. The receptor source for this set is an adult in good health.

The V call is TRBV18, the J call TRBJ2-7, with D hard to call. CDR1 KGHSH and CDR2 LQKENI come from the germline V gene. Trimming removed 1 base from V and 2 bases from J, with 12 bases in between. This CDR3 region has 15 residues. Written as DNA, the CDR3 is TGTGCCAGCTCACCACGTGTCCTAGGCGCCTACGAGCAGTACTTC. This encodes CASSPRVLGAYEQYF.

The V gene is TRBV6-2 or TRBV6-3, the J gene TRBJ1-2, with 11 bases identical to TRBD1. Germline assignment: CDR1 MNHEY and CDR2 SVGEGT. J was trimmed by 5 bases and V by 4 bases; bases with no gene match: 9. The CDR3 is 16 amino acids. Here the CDR3 DNA reads TGTGCCAGCAGTTCCCTTCCCGGACAGGGGGCTTATGGCTACACCTTC. It specifies CASSSLPGQGAYGYTF.

The chain combines TRBV7-3 with TRBJ2-3; 11 bases map to TRBD2. Germline assignment: CDR1 SGHTA and CDR2 FQGTGA. V was pared by 6 bases and J by 3 bases, with 5 bases of the junction left unmatched. There are 15 residues in the CDR3. CDR3 sequence: CASRGTSGLTDTQYF. CDR3 nucleotides: TGTGCCAGCAGGGGGACTAGCGGCTTGACAGATACGCAGTATTTT.

The J gene is TRBJ1-2, the V gene TRBV6-5; 10 bases fit TRBD1. This CDR3 has 12 residues. Germline assignment: CDR1 MNHEY and CDR2 SVGAGI. J gave up 8 bases and V 6 bases, and 3 bases lay outside the gene matches. In nucleotides, the CDR3 is TGTGCCAGCAGAGGGACAGGGGTAGGCTACACCTTC. It encodes CASRGTGVGYTF.

V is TRBV10-2 and J is TRBJ1-2; D remains ambiguous. V shed 6 bases and J shed 4 bases, with 9 bases lying between them. This CDR3 is 12 amino acids long. Germline values: CDR1 WSHSY, CDR2 SAAADI. The DNA of the CDR3 is TGCGCCAGCAGCCCGGCGGGCTATGGCTACACCTTC. It is translated as CASSPAGYGYTF.

The chain links TRBV21-1 to TRBJ1-5; the table calls TRBD1, which could not be checked here. TRBV21-1 is tagged as a pseudogene. The CDR3 is made up of 23 amino acids. In DNA, the CDR3 is TGTGCCAGCAGCAAATTGGGGGCCTCTGTGTGGAACATTGTGGGGACAGCGAGTAAGCCCCAGCATTTT. It encodes CASSKLGASVWNIVGTASKPQHF.

The genes are TRBV11-1 and TRBJ2-7; tentative D call: TRBD2 (5 bases). Germline lookup yields CDR1 SGHAT and CDR2 FQDESV (reference sequence). This CDR3 is 14 amino acids long. Trimming shortened V by 5 bases and J by 6 bases, and 17 bases separated the two germline ends. CDR3 sequence reads: CASSPARERGEQYF. The DNA of the CDR3 is TGTGCCAGCAGCCCCGCAAGAGAACGGGGCGAGCAGTACTTC. Based on the CDR3 plus reference TRBV11-1 and TRBJ2-7, the full variable domain is EAEVAQSPRYKITEKSQAVAFWCDPISGHATLYWYRQILGQGPELLVQFQDESVVDDSQLPKDRFSAERLKGVDSTLKIQPAELGDSAMYLCASSPARERGEQYFGPGTRLTVT.

The V gene is TRBV25-1, the J gene TRBJ1-2; D is perhaps TRBD1 (5 bases). Germline V gives CDR1 MGHDK, CDR2 SYGVNS. This CDR3 spans 13 amino acids. V was clipped by 1 base and J by 6 bases, with 9 bases between them. The CDR3 DNA sequence: TGTGCCAGCAGTGAATGGGAGGGGAATGGCTACACCTTC. Protein: CASSEWEGNGYTF.